Below are 8 T cell receptor beta chains sequenced from a single sample in a study of blood T cell repertoires in COVID-19. Sequenced by immunoSEQ multiplex PCR; TCRdb stores in-frame clones only, minus some. The sample lists 50,000 to 75,000 clones; 70% to 80% were seen once. The specimen was peripheral blood. The receptors were gathered from a man at least 80 years old with active or convalescent COVID-19.

The chain is built from TRBV3-1 (or the pseudogene TRBV3-2) and TRBJ1-1, with D perhaps TRBD1 (5 bases). The V gene's germline CDR1 is LGHDT and CDR2 YNNKEL (reference sequence). The CDR3 spans 17 residues. Between the trimmed V and J ends, which lost 4 bases and 1 base, there was a span of 19 bases. Written as DNA, the CDR3 is TGTGCCAGCAGCCTCCTCCCGCCAGGGCCGACGAACACTGAAGCTTTCTTT. Its translation is CASSLLPPGPTNTEAFF.

The V gene is TRBV5-1, the J gene TRBJ2-7, with 8 bases aligning to TRBD1. This CDR3 has 14 residues. The V gene end was trimmed by 0 bases and the J gene end by 5 bases; junction bases not matched to a gene: 4. The germline V gene encodes CDR1 SGHRS and CDR2 YFSETQ. CDR3 amino acids: CASSLGDRGDEQYF. CDR3 sequence (DNA): TGCGCCAGCAGCTTGGGAGACAGGGGTGACGAGCAGTACTTC.

The chain carries TRBV3-1 (or the pseudogene TRBV3-2) and TRBJ1-3; D is undetermined. CDR3 length: 13 residues. Trimming pared 5 bases from V and 4 bases from J, leaving 9 bases between. CDR1 and CDR2 from the germline V gene are LGHDT and YNNKEL (reference sequence). The chain's CDR3 is CASSETQGNTIYF. CDR3 in DNA: TGTGCCAGCAGCGAAACCCAGGGAAACACCATATATTTT.

The V and J genes are TRBV4-3 and TRBJ2-1; D unclear. The V end lost 0 bases, the J end lost 4 bases, and 10 bases lay between the germline ends. Germline V gives CDR1 LGHNA, CDR2 YSLEER. The CDR3 spans 15 residues. The CDR3 is CASSQDQNPYNEQFF. CDR3 DNA sequence: TGCGCCAGCAGCCAAGACCAGAACCCTTACAATGAGCAGTTCTTC.

This sequence joins TRBV9 and TRBJ2-3; 7 nucleotides agree with TRBD2. Trimming cost V 0 bases and J 5 bases; bases outside gene matches: 6. Germline loops: CDR1 SGDLS, CDR2 YYNGEE. The CDR3 spans 15 residues. CDR3 region: CASSVVGLPRDTQYF. The CDR3 DNA sequence: TGTGCCAGCAGCGTAGTGGGACTACCAAGAGATACGCAGTATTTT. The full variable domain, completed using reference TRBV9 and TRBJ2-3, is DSGVTQTPKHLITATGQRVTLRCSPRSGDLSVYWYQQSLDQGLQFLIQYYNGEERAKGNILERFSAQQFPDLHSELNLSSLELGDSALYFCASSVVGLPRDTQYFGPGTRLTVL.

This sequence joins TRBV19 and TRBJ2-1; D is possibly TRBD1 (5 bases). The CDR3 is 15 residues long. Germline V gene lookup returns CDR1 LNHDA and CDR2 SQIVND (reference sequence). Deletions cut 2 bases from V and 8 bases from J, with 16 bases between. As DNA, the CDR3 is TGTGCCAGTAGTATAAAAAGGACAAGGCGCCATGAGCAGTTCTTC. Translated, it gives CASSIKRTRRHEQFF. Supplemented by reference TRBV19 and TRBJ2-1, the full variable domain reads DGGITQSPKYLFRKEGQNVTLSCEQNLNHDAMYWYRQDPGQGLRLIYYSQIVNDFQKGDIAEGYSVSREKKESFPLTVTSAQKNPTAFYLCASSIKRTRRHEQFFGPGTRLTVL.

The rearrangement uses TRBV29-1 and TRBJ2-7, with D possibly matching TRBD2 (5 bases). V lost 4 bases, J lost 3 bases, and 16 bases lay in between. CDR3 length equals 14 residues. Germline CDR1 reads SQVTM; CDR2 reads ANQGSEA. CDR3 sequence reads: CSVALTRRDYEQYF. In DNA, the CDR3 is TGCAGCGTTGCTTTGACACGACGGGACTACGAGCAGTACTTC.

The sample holds a few counts of this clone. V and J are TRBV6-5 and TRBJ2-7, with TRBD2 as a possible D gene (6 bases). CDR3 size: 13 residues. Trimming took 5 bases from V and 2 from J, leaving 10 bases between them. CDR1 and CDR2 (germline): MNHEY, SVGAGI. The CDR3 region has the DNA TGTGCCAGCAGTCGGGGGAACACCTACGAGCAGTACTTC. Translation: CASSRGNTYEQYF.